Listed below are T cell receptor beta chains from one sample, sequenced in a study of identical twins. In TCRdb, the 5' RACE reads were re-called with MiXCR into one record per CDR3 protein. The data contain some 1,600,000 distinct CDR3 sequences, about 32% of them singletons. Material for sequencing was cord blood. The source is a newborn girl in good health. The CDR3 runs from the conserved cysteine through the conserved F or W. The D gene is left open where the match is weak. Size is stated for part of the rows, as once, few or many counts, or as a class when the clone is expanded.

J: TRBJ1-6
V: TRBV18
size: .
D: .
DNA: TGTGCCAGCTCACCGGGACGGGGTAGCTCCTATAATTCACCCCTCCACTTT
CDR3: CASSPGRGSSYNSPLHF

J: TRBJ2-7
V: TRBV11-2
size: .
D: .
DNA: TGTGCCAGCAGCTTAGTAAGGAGCAATGAGCAGTACTTC
CDR3: CASSLVRSNEQYF

J: TRBJ2-6
V: TRBV12-3/TRBV12-4
size: .
D: .
DNA: TGTGCCAGCAGTTTTATCTCTGGGGCCAACGTCCCGACTTTC
CDR3: CASSFISGANVPTF

J: TRBJ2-6
V: TRBV20-1
size: .
D: .
DNA: TGCAGTGCTTGGCGGACCTCTGGGGCCAACGTCCTGACTTTC
CDR3: CSAWRTSGANVLTF

J: TRBJ1-1
V: TRBV4-1
size: .
D: .
DNA: TGCGCCAGCAGCCAAGAAAGATTCAGGGGTGGGAACACTGAAGCTTTCTTT
CDR3: CASSQERFRGGNTEAFF

J: TRBJ2-7
V: TRBV5-1
size: .
D: TRBD2
DNA: TGCGCCAGCAGCCCGCCGGGACTAGCTATCTACGAGCAGTACTTC
CDR3: CASSPPGLAIYEQYF

J: TRBJ2-1
V: TRBV14
size: .
D: .
DNA: TGTGCCAGCAGCCAAGAAGCGAACTACAATGGGCAGTTCTTC
CDR3: CASSQEANYNGQFF

J: TRBJ1-1
V: TRBV27
size: .
D: .
DNA: TGTGCCAGCAGTCTTACCTCCGACAGGAACACTGAAGCTTTCTTT
CDR3: CASSLTSDRNTEAFF

J: TRBJ2-7
V: TRBV9
size: .
D: TRBD2
DNA: TGTGCCAGCAGCGTCCTAGCGGGACCCTACGAGCAGTACTTC
CDR3: CASSVLAGPYEQYF

J: TRBJ1-6
V: TRBV20-1
size: .
D: .
DNA: TGCAGTGCTAGAGTCTACGTACGGGGCGCGGATTCACCCCTCCACTTT
CDR3: CSARVYVRGADSPLHF

J: TRBJ2-1
V: TRBV4-1
size: .
D: TRBD1
DNA: TGCGCCAGCGGCCAACCGTCCCGGGACAGGTACAATGAGCAGTTCTTC
CDR3: CASGQPSRDRYNEQFF

J: TRBJ2-1
V: TRBV20-1
size: .
D: TRBD2
DNA: TGCAGTGCTAAGACGGGACTAGCTGCCTACGAGCAGTTCTTC
CDR3: CSAKTGLAAYEQFF

J: TRBJ2-7
V: TRBV29-1
size: .
D: TRBD1
DNA: TGCAGCGTACCAAACCCCAAACAGGGGGCCAACTACGAGCAGTACTTC
CDR3: CSVPNPKQGANYEQYF

J: TRBJ1-5
V: TRBV5-1
size: few
D: .
DNA: TGCGCCAGCAGCTTGAGGGCAGATCAGCCCCAGCATTTT
CDR3: CASSLRADQPQHF

J: TRBJ2-7
V: TRBV20-1
size: .
D: TRBD2
DNA: TGCAGTGCTAGGACTAGCGGGGGGGCTATATTGTCCTACAATGAGCAGTACTTC
CDR3: CSARTSGGAILSYNEQYF

J: TRBJ1-3
V: TRBV20-1
size: .
D: .
DNA: TGCAGTGCTAGAGACAGGAAATTCCCTGGAAACACCATATATTTT
CDR3: CSARDRKFPGNTIYF

J: TRBJ2-1
V: TRBV5-1
size: .
D: TRBD2
DNA: TGCGCCAGCAGCTTACGGGGGGTGGGGGGCAATGAGCAGTTCTTC
CDR3: CASSLRGVGGNEQFF

J: TRBJ1-2
V: TRBV5-1
size: many
D: .
DNA: TGCGCCAGCAGCGCCTATGGCTACACCTTC
CDR3: CASSAYGYTF

J: TRBJ2-1
V: TRBV2
size: .
D: TRBD2
DNA: TGTGCCAGCAGTATCGGGAGGGCCCCCTACAATGAGCAGTTCTTC
CDR3: CASSIGRAPYNEQFF

J: TRBJ1-2
V: TRBV12-3/TRBV12-4
size: .
D: TRBD1
DNA: TGTGCCAGCAGTTTAGATCGTGGGGCTGGGACAGCTTCCTATGGCTACACCTTC
CDR3: CASSLDRGAGTASYGYTF

J: TRBJ2-1
V: TRBV4-2
size: .
D: .
DNA: TGTGCCAGCAGCCCTAGCGTCAATAAGCAGTTCTTC
CDR3: CASSPSVNKQFF

J: TRBJ1-2
V: TRBV11-2
size: few
D: .
DNA: TGTGCCAGCAGCCCTCTGTCCTCACCGTATGGAGGCTACACCTTC
CDR3: CASSPLSSPYGGYTF

J: TRBJ2-1
V: TRBV28
size: many
D: .
DNA: TGTGCCACCCGGCCCAACAACAATGAGCAGTTCTTC
CDR3: CATRPNNNEQFF

J: TRBJ1-1
V: TRBV3-1
size: .
D: .
DNA: TGTGCCAGCAGCCGGGAGGTTATGAACACTGAAGCTTTCTTT
CDR3: CASSREVMNTEAFF

J: TRBJ2-7
V: TRBV12-3/TRBV12-4
size: .
D: .
DNA: TGTGCCAGCAGTTTAGGCGGGCGGCAGGAGGGGTACGAGCAGTACTTC
CDR3: CASSLGGRQEGYEQYF

J: TRBJ2-5
V: TRBV27
size: .
D: TRBD1
DNA: TGTGCCAGCAGTTTATACAGGACAGGGTCGGGGGAGACCCAGTACTTC
CDR3: CASSLYRTGSGETQYF

J: TRBJ2-1
V: TRBV7-2
size: .
D: TRBD2
DNA: TGTGCCAGCAGCTTAGCGGGACTAGCGGGGTATCGGGGTGAGCAGTTCTTC
CDR3: CASSLAGLAGYRGEQFF

J: TRBJ2-2
V: TRBV28
size: few
D: .
DNA: TGTGCCAGCATTCGGCTAGGAGAGGGCGGGGAGCTGTTTTTT
CDR3: CASIRLGEGGELFF

J: TRBJ2-3
V: TRBV12-3/TRBV12-4
size: few
D: .
DNA: TGTGCCAGCAGTGTGGGGGAAGCAGATACGCAGTATTTT
CDR3: CASSVGEADTQYF

J: TRBJ1-2
V: TRBV27
size: few
D: TRBD1
DNA: TGTGCCACCCGCACAGGGGGCTATGGCTACACCTTC
CDR3: CATRTGGYGYTF

J: TRBJ1-1
V: TRBV12-3/TRBV12-4
size: .
D: .
DNA: TGTGCCAGCAGTTTGTACACATCGAACACTGAAGCTTTCTTT
CDR3: CASSLYTSNTEAFF

J: TRBJ1-3
V: TRBV7-2
size: .
D: .
DNA: TGTGCCAGCAGCCCCCTCCCCCCCGGCACGCTTGGAAACACCATATATTTT
CDR3: CASSPLPPGTLGNTIYF

J: TRBJ1-6
V: TRBV27
size: .
D: .
DNA: TGTGCCACCAGAGCCCGGACCGCCTCCTATAATTCACCCCTCCACTTT
CDR3: CATRARTASYNSPLHF

J: TRBJ2-7
V: TRBV21-1
size: .
D: .
DNA: TGTGCCAGCAGCAAAAATCACAGGGAGGGTTACGAGCAGTACTTC
CDR3: CASSKNHREGYEQYF

J: TRBJ2-1
V: TRBV3-1
size: .
D: .
DNA: TGTGCCAGCAGCCAGATAGTTAATGAGCAGTTCTTC
CDR3: CASSQIVNEQFF

J: TRBJ2-5
V: TRBV6-5
size: few
D: .
DNA: TGTGCCAGCAGTTCAAGGACAGCCACCCAGTACTTC
CDR3: CASSSRTATQYF

J: TRBJ2-1
V: TRBV20-1
size: few
D: TRBD2
DNA: TGCAGTGCCCTTCCCGGGAGGGACTACAATGAGCAGTTCTTC
CDR3: CSALPGRDYNEQFF

J: TRBJ2-7
V: TRBV10-3
size: .
D: .
DNA: TGTGCCACCCTACCGGGGGCCGCCTACGAGCAGTACTTC
CDR3: CATLPGAAYEQYF

J: TRBJ1-1
V: TRBV20-1
size: .
D: .
DNA: TGCAGTGCTAGAGATCGGGACCGCCCTTGGCGGGGGGACACTGAAGCTTTCTTT
CDR3: CSARDRDRPWRGDTEAFF

J: TRBJ1-5
V: TRBV4-2
size: .
D: TRBD1
DNA: TGTGCCAGCAGCCGCAGACAGGGAGGCAATCAGCCCCAGCATTTT
CDR3: CASSRRQGGNQPQHF

J: TRBJ2-1
V: TRBV6-2/TRBV6-3
size: few
D: .
DNA: TGTGCCAGCAGACCCTCCCTAGCCGTTGCGGACAATGAGCAGTTCTTC
CDR3: CASRPSLAVADNEQFF

J: TRBJ2-1
V: TRBV5-1
size: few
D: .
DNA: TGCGCCAGCAGCTTGGAGGGGGATTCCTACAATGAGCAGTTCTTC
CDR3: CASSLEGDSYNEQFF

J: TRBJ1-1
V: TRBV14
size: .
D: .
DNA: TGTGCCAGCAGCCAAGAGGACGCGATTGAAGCTTTCTTT
CDR3: CASSQEDAIEAFF

J: TRBJ1-6
V: TRBV4-1
size: .
D: TRBD1
DNA: TGCGCCAGCAGCCAAGATGGGACAGGTTTTGTTTCACCCCTCCACTTT
CDR3: CASSQDGTGFVSPLHF

J: TRBJ2-6
V: TRBV20-1
size: .
D: .
DNA: TGCAGTGCAGGGACATCTGGGGCCAACGTCCTGACTTTC
CDR3: CSAGTSGANVLTF

J: TRBJ1-5
V: TRBV5-6
size: .
D: .
DNA: TGTGCCAGCAGCTCCTTGATTAGGGGCGGACAGCCCCAGCATTTT
CDR3: CASSSLIRGGQPQHF

J: TRBJ1-2
V: TRBV9
size: few
D: .
DNA: TGTGCCAGCAGCGTAGGGGCGAGGGATGGCTACACCTTC
CDR3: CASSVGARDGYTF

J: TRBJ2-3
V: TRBV28
size: .
D: .
DNA: TGTGCCAGCAGCCCTTTCGGGCGGGAAATAGATACGCAGTATTTT
CDR3: CASSPFGREIDTQYF

J: TRBJ2-1
V: TRBV29-1
size: .
D: .
DNA: TGCAGCGTTGAAAACCGACTGGCGCACAGTGAGCAGTTCTTC
CDR3: CSVENRLAHSEQFF

J: TRBJ2-7
V: TRBV6-1
size: .
D: .
DNA: TGTGCCAGTCGGGACGGGGCCTACTCCTACGAGCAGTACTTC
CDR3: CASRDGAYSYEQYF

J: TRBJ2-1
V: TRBV27
size: .
D: .
DNA: TGTGCCAGCAGTCGACGACTTATCAGGCCTGAAGACTACAATGAGCAGTTCTTC
CDR3: CASSRRLIRPEDYNEQFF

J: TRBJ1-4
V: TRBV28
size: .
D: .
DNA: TGTGCCAGCCGGACCCTCTATGCGGCTAATGAAAAACTGTTTTTT
CDR3: CASRTLYAANEKLFF

J: TRBJ2-7
V: TRBV28
size: few
D: .
DNA: TGTGCCAGCAGTGGCCCGACCTACAATGAGCAGTACTTC
CDR3: CASSGPTYNEQYF

J: TRBJ2-3
V: TRBV20-1
size: .
D: .
DNA: TGCAGTGCTAAAACCCCAGGGGGGACAGATACGCAGTATTTT
CDR3: CSAKTPGGTDTQYF

J: TRBJ2-1
V: TRBV5-1
size: few
D: .
DNA: TGCGCCAGCAGCAGGGGGGACTCCTCTGTTGAGCAGTTCTTC
CDR3: CASSRGDSSVEQFF

J: TRBJ1-6
V: TRBV25-1
size: .
D: .
DNA: TGTGCCAGCAGTGCGTCCGGCTCCTATAATTCACCCCTCCACTTT
CDR3: CASSASGSYNSPLHF

J: TRBJ2-7
V: TRBV20-1
size: few
D: .
DNA: TGCAGTGCTAGAGACGGGGTAGTCTCCAGCTCCTACGAGCAGTACTTC
CDR3: CSARDGVVSSSYEQYF

J: TRBJ2-1
V: TRBV15
size: few
D: .
DNA: TGTGCCACCAGCAGAGGACCGAAAGCTAGTGTGGGCAATGAGCAGTTCTTC
CDR3: CATSRGPKASVGNEQFF

J: TRBJ1-5
V: TRBV12-3/TRBV12-4
size: .
D: TRBD1
DNA: TGTGCCAGCAGTTTCGCGACCCCAGGGGGGACGAGGCAGCCCCAGCATTTT
CDR3: CASSFATPGGTRQPQHF